Listed here is a single TCR beta chain. What this receptor recognizes is not known. No quality values exist for individual bases; no much larger clone is one base distant. TCRbeta CDR3 regions were amplified from genomic DNA by means of the immunoSEQ Assay, a bias-controlled multiplex PCR. The study's processing was this. The number of nucleated cells in each sample was estimated by amplification of reference gene primers within the assay. To quantify the absolute abundance of each unique TCRbeta CDR3 rearrangement, sequence reads were collapsed and filtered. For each sample, productive Simpson clonality was calculated by taking the square root of Simpson's diversity index across productive rearrangements. This is the immuneACCESS table as TCRdb keeps it, with only in-frame sequences that have V and J called. A part of the clones is gone; compared with another copy, unresolved V genes explain less than half, and the rest is unexplained. V, J and clone size derive from that table, while D and trimming were established from the DNA sequence. Across this sample there are about 150,000 clones, with 75% to 85% seen only once. Approximately 5% of the sample comes from the top ten.

Whole blood was collected in K2EDTA tubes by collaborating institutions according to the institutions' own protocols. For TCRbeta analysis, collaborators shipped samples in one of three forms: frozen whole blood, isolated PBMCs, or DNA extracted from either of those sample types. These data are taken from a study of blood T cell repertoires in COVID-19 (dated by TCRdb to the early 2020s). Regarding the complete study: Collaborator samples came from the United States, Italy and Spain and covered acute and convalescent phases of COVID-19. The prospective study material was composed of cDNA or gDNA derived from T cells, B-cell-depleted T cells, or PBMCs. Subjects who had been exposed to COVID-19, were actively infected with it, or had recovered from it provided the deeply sampled blood TCRbeta repertoires that made up the dataset. The repertoires were made available in a free public database intended to serve as a resource for research on the immune response to SARS-CoV-2. Samples were obtained from the ongoing ImmuneRACE study (first 160 participants) and from 1,200 or so subjects provided by 6 global collaborators. Nearly every sample came with metadata listing a de-identified subject ID, COVID-19 status, age in years and sex. Where available, HLA class I and class II types were obtained from metadata supplied by the sample provider rather than from assay-based typing.

General conclusions and limits of the study: How much clinical and demographic metadata was included differed by source and by participant, and the metadata was provided uncurated.

From the germline V gene, CDR1 is SGHTA and CDR2 is FQGNSA. The V end loses 7 bases and the J end loses 2 bases, and a stretch of 14 bases separates them. Taken from cysteine to phenylalanine, the CDR3 has 14 residues. The kept DNA is CDR3 alone, 42 bases in frame from the first base. The V and J genes are TRBV7-2 and TRBJ1-2, with the identity of the D gene unclear. What was sequenced was peripheral blood. This clonotype originated in a woman aged 45-65 years with acute or convalescent COVID-19. The CDR3 reads CASTHAGGNYGYTF. The bases are TGTGCCAGCACCCACGCTGGAGGGAACTATGGCTACACCTTC.